The clone carrying this T cell receptor (beta chain) was counted only a few times. In the study's own analysis: Scientists estimated how many nucleated cells there were by amplifying reference gene primers. TCRdb's table, derived via immunoSEQ multiplex PCR, lists solely in-frame clones and lacks some. The DNA was the basis for D and trimming; V, J and clone size are from that table. The data contain some 130,000 clones, approximately 82% of them seen just once; the ten biggest clones take up over 9.5%. The sample comes from a study of blood T cell repertoires in COVID-19. On the study more broadly: COVID-19 samples from acute and convalescent phases originated in the United States, Italy and Spain. Sample material is recorded as cDNA or gDNA derived from T cells, B-cell-depleted T cells, or PBMCs.

This TCR was sampled from a man aged 55 to 69 who had recovered from COVID-19. What was sequenced was peripheral blood.

CDR3 nucleotides: TGTGCCAGCAGCCCCCTAGGGCGGGGGGGGGATACGCAGTATTTT. Amino acid sequence: CASSPLGRGGDTQYF. The chain joins TRBV3-1 (or the pseudogene TRBV3-2) to TRBJ2-3, with TRBD2 matching over 9 bases. CDR1 is LGHDT and CDR2 is YNNKEL in the germline V gene (reference sequence). There are 15 residues in the CDR3. The ends lost 4 bases at V and 6 bases at J; junction bases unmatched: 8.